The 19 T cell receptor beta chains below were found in one sample sequenced in a study of cytomegalovirus exposure and HLA in healthy donors. PCR was performed using 60 Vbeta and 13 Jbeta primers. Clones were read by immunoSEQ multiplex PCR, and TCRdb kept only the in-frame ones, dropping some. In the table there are some 180,000 clones, around 78% of which are singletons. Sequenced input: PBMCs. These TCRs come from a man younger than 40 in good health and CMV-seronegative.

This sequence joins TRBV11-2 and TRBJ1-2, with D maybe TRBD1 (6 bases). V was clipped by 1 base and J by 5 bases, with 14 bases between them. The CDR3 has 15 residues. Germline loops: CDR1 SGHAT, CDR2 FQNNGV. This CDR3 is CASSLGWGGLYGYTF. The DNA for the CDR3 is TGTGCCAGCAGCTTAGGGTGGGGGGGCCTGTATGGCTACACCTTC.

CDR3 sequence: CASSGGETGRTDTQYF. The CDR3 DNA follows: TGCGCCAGCAGTGGGGGAGAGACAGGGAGGACAGATACGCAGTATTTT. The rearrangement joins TRBV10-1 to TRBJ2-3, with D maybe TRBD1 (7 bases). V shed 4 bases and J shed 3 bases, with 17 bases lying between them. Germline CDR1 is WNHNN and CDR2 is SYGVQD (reference sequence). CDR3 size: 16 residues.

This rearrangement joins TRBV25-1 to TRBJ2-7; 9 bases align to TRBD2. The J call is doubtful: the DNA matches TRBJ2-1 better. CDR3 length equals 12 residues. The germline V gene encodes CDR1 MGHDK and CDR2 SYGVNS. The CDR3 loop reads CASSKLAGEQFF. CDR3 bases: TGTGCCAGCAGTAAACTAGCGGGTGAGCAGTTCTTC.

The rearrangement links TRBV5-1 to TRBJ1-2; D not certain. Trimming took off 3 bases at V and 6 bases at J, with 9 bases between the two ends. This CDR3 comprises 12 residues. Germline V gene sequence: CDR1 SGHRS, CDR2 YFSETQ. The CDR3 is CASSSDNNGYTF. DNA for the CDR3: TGCGCCAGCAGCTCCGACAATAATGGCTACACCTTC.

The count of this clone is one. J is TRBJ2-7 and V is TRBV7-9; 14 bases fit TRBD2. V gave up 8 bases and J gave up 6 bases; unmatched junction bases: 6. There are 14 residues in the CDR3. The germline gives CDR1 SEHNR, CDR2 FQNEAQ (reference sequence). The CDR3 bases are TGTGCCAGCGGAGGGACTAGCGGGAGTTTCGAGCAGTACTTC. This gives the protein CASGGTSGSFEQYF.

The chain joins TRBV7-9 to TRBJ2-3; D remains unclear. The V gene's germline CDR1 is SEHNR and CDR2 FQNEAQ (reference sequence). Trimming shortened V by 5 bases and J by 2 bases, and 14 bases separated the two germline ends. The CDR3 sequence is 15 residues long. The CDR3 protein is CASSTGSSYTDTQYF. CDR3 DNA sequence: TGTGCCAGCAGCACCGGTTCGAGTTACACAGATACGCAGTATTTT.

The gene calls are TRBV19 and TRBJ1-5; possible D gene TRBD1, 5 bases. Trimming removed 4 bases at V and 6 bases at J, with 10 bases between. This CDR3 contains 13 residues. CDR1 and CDR2 from the germline V gene are LNHDA and SQIVND (reference sequence). CDR3 sequence reads: CASSTGKGQPQHF. CDR3 sequence (DNA): TGTGCCAGTAGTACAGGGAAAGGTCAGCCCCAGCATTTT.

The V call is TRBV11-2, the J call TRBJ2-7; TRBD2 aligns across 9 bases. With V trimmed by 5 bases and J by 6 bases, 14 bases remained unmatched. The CDR3 is 16 residues long. From germline, CDR1 is SGHAT and CDR2 FQNNGV. For the CDR3, the DNA is TGTGCCAGCAGCCCCGGGGGGCTAGCGGGAATAGGCGAGCAGTACTTC. Its translation is CASSPGGLAGIGEQYF.

The chain couples TRBV2 to TRBJ1-1; D ambiguous. V shed 7 bases and J shed 4 bases, with 19 bases lying between them. The CDR3 is 15 residues long. CDR1 is SNHLY, CDR2 FYNNEI, per germline. Here the CDR3 DNA reads TGTGCCAGCACCGACCGTGGAGGGAGGGCCACTGAAGCTTTCTTT. Protein: CASTDRGGRATEAFF. Variable domain in full (rest from reference TRBV2 and TRBJ1-1): EPEVTQTPSHQVTQMGQEVILRCVPISNHLYFYWYRQILGQKVEFLVSFYNNEISEKSEIFDDQFSVERPDGSNFTLKIRSTKLEDSAMYFCASTDRGGRATEAFFGQGTRLTVV.

The chain combines TRBV28 with TRBJ2-1; 10 bases are shared with TRBD2. Germline V lookup: CDR1 MDHEN, CDR2 SYDVKM. Trimming removed 3 bases from V and 2 bases from J; junction bases left unmatched: 1. The CDR3 has 15 amino acids. In nucleotides, the CDR3 is TGTGCCAGCAGTTTGGGGACTAGCGCCTACAATGAGCAGTTCTTC. Translated: CASSLGTSAYNEQFF.

The rearrangement uses TRBV6-1 and TRBJ1-4; possibly TRBD1 for D (5 bases). Trimming shortened V by 3 bases and J by 3 bases, and 14 bases separated the two germline ends. CDR1 is MNHNS, CDR2 SASEGT, per germline. This CDR3 has 16 residues. The CDR3 DNA sequence: TGTGCCAGCAGTGATCGTATGGACACAGCTAATGAAAAACTGTTTTTT. Amino acid sequence: CASSDRMDTANEKLFF.

This clone was seen more than once but under ten times. The rearrangement joins TRBV30 to TRBJ2-1; 14 bases line up with TRBD2. Losses at the gene ends were 5 bases for V and 7 bases for J; bases not matched to a gene: 4. Germline values: CDR1 GTSNPN, CDR2 SVGIG (reference sequence). The CDR3 spans 14 residues. CDR3 in DNA: TGTGCCTGGGGGACTAGCGGGAGCCTAAATGAGCAGTTCTTC. It codes for CAWGTSGSLNEQFF. Based on the CDR3 plus reference TRBV30 and TRBJ2-1, the full variable domain is SQTIHQWPATLVQPVGSPLSLECTVEGTSNPNLYWYRQAAGRGLQLLFYSVGIGQISSEVPQNLSASRPQDRQFILSSKKLLLSDSGFYLCAWGTSGSLNEQFFGPGTRLTVL.

V and J are TRBV15 and TRBJ2-7; 13 positions agree with TRBD2. CDR1 and CDR2 (germline): LNHNV, YYDKDF (reference sequence). The CDR3 length is 16 residues. V was clipped by 5 bases and J by 4 bases; unmatched bases: 8. The CDR3 coding sequence is TGTGCCACCAGCCTCGGGACTAGCGGGATTTTGTACGAGCAGTACTTC. Translation gives CATSLGTSGILYEQYF.

The chain has TRBV6-6 and TRBJ2-4; D gene uncertain. V was pared by 4 bases and J by 7 bases, with 17 bases between. This CDR3 spans 15 amino acids. CDR1 and CDR2 (germline): MNHNY, SVGAGI (reference sequence). The CDR3 here is CASSSLLRSPNIQYF. In DNA form, the CDR3 reads TGTGCCAGCAGTTCTTTGCTCCGGTCCCCTAACATTCAGTACTTC.

The chain has TRBV7-9 and TRBJ1-4; no definite D call. CDR1 SEHNR and CDR2 FQNEAQ come from the germline V gene (reference sequence). V lost 1 base, J lost 7 bases, and 10 bases lay in between. This CDR3 has 14 residues. DNA of the CDR3: TGTGCCAGCAGCTTAGGCCGGGAGGGTGAAAAACTGTTTTTT. It yields the protein CASSLGREGEKLFF.

This chain connects TRBV10-1 to TRBJ2-3; TRBD2 matches 10 bases. With 3 bases clipped from V and 4 bases from J, the junction kept 1 base outside the gene matches. The CDR3 is 14 amino acids. Germline assignment: CDR1 WNHNN and CDR2 SYGVQD (reference sequence). CDR3 residues: CASSDLAGADTQYF. The CDR3 DNA is TGCGCCAGCAGTGATCTAGCGGGGGCAGATACGCAGTATTTT.

This chain joins TRBV30 and TRBJ1-1; TRBD1 agrees at 8 bases. Trimming removed 5 bases from V and 5 bases from J; junction bases left unmatched: 4. This CDR3 is built from 12 residues. From germline, CDR1 is GTSNPN and CDR2 SVGIG (reference sequence). The CDR3 loop reads CAWGQGGTEAFF. CDR3 in DNA: TGTGCCTGGGGACAGGGAGGAACTGAAGCTTTCTTT.

This clone was found once. This sequence joins TRBV7-6 and TRBJ2-7, with D tentatively TRBD1 (6 bases). Germline loops: CDR1 SGHVS, CDR2 FNYEAQ. This CDR3 is 14 amino acids long. The V and J ends lost 5 bases and 7 bases respectively, with 18 bases between them. CDR3 in amino acids: CASSQFWGQGEQYF. The CDR3 DNA reads as TGTGCCAGCAGCCAGTTCTGGGGGCAGGGAGAGCAGTACTTC.

The V call is TRBV14, the J call TRBJ2-5, with 7 nucleotides matching TRBD1. Germline assignment: CDR1 SGHDN and CDR2 FVKESK. The CDR3 has 14 amino acids. Trimming removed 6 bases from V and 6 bases from J; junction bases left unmatched: 10. As DNA, the CDR3 is TGTGCCAGCAGTCCCGACAGGGCAGTCAAGACCCAGTACTTC. Translated: CASSPDRAVKTQYF. Variable domain in full (rest from reference TRBV14 and TRBJ2-5): EAGVTQFPSHSVIEKGQTVTLRCDPISGHDNLYWYRRVMGKEIKFLLHFVKESKQDESGMPNNRFLAERTGGTYSTLKVQPAELEDSGVYFCASSPDRAVKTQYFGPGTRLLVL.